This record looks at one T cell receptor beta chain sequence and its context. Its antigen is as yet unknown. Regarding time point: blood 4 weeks post-SBRT, at nephrectomy. Treatment defined: 15 Gy SBRT to primary tumor, nephrectomy 4 weeks later. Radiation-treated patients gave blood at baseline, week 2 and week 4. The sample originates from a study of radiation and T cells in renal cell carcinoma. Profiled with immunoSEQ multiplex PCR; TCRdb holds only in-frame clones, not every one. The sample comprises around 81,000 clones, around 85% of which are singletons, and roughly 10% rests with the top ten. Findings and caveats of the study: In blood, top tumor clones expanded by 2 weeks, shrinking by 4. Without pretreatment biopsies, baseline tumor clonotype presence was undetermined.

This receptor was obtained from a man in his fifties with renal cell carcinoma. The material sequenced was blood, taken from a patient whose treatment included radiotherapy and nephrectomy.

CDR3 in amino acids: CASSLSGTGGYTEAFF. The CDR3 region has the DNA TGTGCCAGCAGCTTGTCCGGGACAGGGGGCTACACTGAAGCTTTCTTT. This sequence joins TRBV7-2 and TRBJ1-1; 12 nucleotides align to TRBD1. With 3 bases clipped from V and 3 bases from J, the junction kept 5 bases outside the gene matches. This CDR3 has 16 amino acids. Germline CDR1 is SGHTA and CDR2 is FQGNSA.